This T cell receptor beta chain was sequenced in a study of beta chain features in type 1 diabetes. Study-wide findings and caveats: Moderate yet significant TCRB CDR3 shortening was seen in Type 1 diabetes patients in all four CD4+ subsets. Individuals with type 1 diabetes displayed fewer insertions and more deletions at VDJ junctions.

The study reverse transcribed the entire isolated RNA, so it sequenced expressed TCRB transcripts. Clones were sequenced by immunoSEQ multiplex PCR, and TCRdb holds only the in-frame ones, with some missing. The table shows over 700,000 clones, with 17% occurring only once. Note on this clone: Antigen: not known.

The sample taken for sequencing was naive CD4+ T cells from blood. This sequence was found in a woman younger than 35 in good health.

In DNA form, the CDR3 reads TGTGCCAGCAGTTCGCATTCCCCCAGGGGAGAAAAACTGTTTTTT. As protein: CASSSHSPRGEKLFF. The genes are TRBV27 and TRBJ1-4, with a tentative D call TRBD1 (6 bases). CDR3 length: 15 residues. The V gene lost 4 bases and the J gene lost 8 bases, with 17 bases spanning the gap. CDR1 is MNHEY, CDR2 SMNVEV, per germline (reference sequence).